The 19 T cell receptor beta chains below were found in one sample sequenced in a study of post-analysis software for immune sequencing data. Study observations and caveats: Relative to controls, patients had about 5 TRBV segments at higher frequency, with TRBV5-6, TRBV5-1 and TRBV20-1 among these.

These receptors' antigens are unknown. Unique molecular identifiers featured in each of the TCR beta cDNA libraries. TCRdb redid the calling of the PCR reads with MiXCR, one entry per CDR3 protein. The table lists about 460,000 distinct CDR3 sequences, over 35% of them singletons. Sample: blood. The receptor set was obtained from a girl aged 10 to 17 with multiple sclerosis.

Ten or more counts support this clonotype. The V gene is TRBV5-1, the J gene TRBJ2-7; 7 bases are shared with TRBD1. In germline, CDR1 is SGHRS, CDR2 YFSETQ. This CDR3 has 14 residues. Trimming at V came to 0 bases and at J to 2 bases, leaving 2 bases not matched to a gene. The CDR3 region has the DNA TGCGCCAGCAGCTTGGAGGGGGCCCCCTACGAGCAGTACTTC. This gives the protein CASSLEGAPYEQYF.

The genes are TRBV5-1 and TRBJ2-5, with D tentatively TRBD2 (6 bases). The V and J ends lost 3 bases and 3 bases respectively, with 9 bases between them. The CDR3 is 13 amino acids. CDR1 and CDR2 from the germline V gene are SGHRS and YFSETQ. The CDR3 here is CASSWDLKETQYF. CDR3 nucleotides: TGCGCCAGCAGCTGGGACTTAAAAGAGACCCAGTACTTC.

The genes are TRBV6-1 and TRBJ2-7, with D possibly TRBD2 on 5 matching bases. CDR1 and CDR2 from the germline V gene are MNHNS and SASEGT. V was shortened by 6 bases and J by 3 bases, with 21 bases between the two germline ends. The CDR3 contains 16 residues. The CDR3 bases are TGTGCCAGCAGGAACGGCGGACTCTCTTTAGGCTACGAGCAGTACTTC. It encodes CASRNGGLSLGYEQYF.

This clonotype was observed a handful of times. The chain has TRBV9 and TRBJ2-4; no reliable D call. The J call could be wrong; TRBJ2-7 is a better fit for the DNA end. This CDR3 contains 16 residues. CDR1 SGDLS and CDR2 YYNGEE come from the germline V gene. The CDR3 nucleotides read TGTGCCAGCAGCGTAGGGACGGCCCCCCACCTCTACGAGCAGTACTTC. Protein product: CASSVGTAPHLYEQYF.

The chain carries TRBV7-3 and TRBJ2-1; either TRBD1 or TRBD2 may supply D (6 bases each). Trimming pared 2 bases from V and 8 bases from J, leaving 16 bases between. The germline gives CDR1 SGHTA, CDR2 FQGTGA. This CDR3 is 15 amino acids long. CDR3 sequence (DNA): TGTGCCAGCAGCTTAGCCCTACGAGGGGGGCATGAGCAGTTCTTC. Its protein is CASSLALRGGHEQFF.

This clonotype has more than one count but fewer than ten. The chain carries TRBV12-3 or TRBV12-4 and TRBJ2-7, with 8 bases identical to TRBD2. The CDR3 extends over 14 amino acids. With 5 bases clipped from V and 5 bases from J, the junction kept 8 bases outside the gene matches. The CDR3 region has the DNA TGTGCCAGCAGTCAGAGCGGGAGTCCCCACGAGCAGTACTTC. This codes for CASSQSGSPHEQYF.

The rearrangement links TRBV12-3 or TRBV12-4 to TRBJ2-5, with unresolved D. CDR3 length: 13 residues. Trimming cost V 3 bases and J 4 bases, with 9 bases left between them. The CDR3, as DNA: TGTGCCAGCAGTTTTATCAGAGGAGAGACCCAGTACTTC. Translating it yields CASSFIRGETQYF.

The CDR3 spells CASRLVQQETQYF. The CDR3 DNA is TGTGCCAGCAGATTGGTACAGCAAGAGACCCAGTACTTC. J is TRBJ2-5 and V is TRBV28; D is unresolved. V lost 6 bases and J lost 2, with 10 bases in between. This CDR3 is built from 13 residues. Germline-derived CDR1 and CDR2 are MDHEN and SYDVKM. The entire variable domain, with the rest obtained from reference TRBV28 and TRBJ2-5, is as follows: DVKVTQSSRYLVKRTGEKVFLECVQDMDHENMFWYRQDPGLGLRLIYFSYDVKMKEKGDIPEGYSVSREKKERFSLILESASTNQTSMYLCASRLVQQETQYFGPGTRLLVL.

This clonotype was observed a few times. This chain connects TRBV6-1 to TRBJ2-5; D is perhaps TRBD2 (5 bases). Trimming removed 6 bases from V and 5 bases from J, with 10 bases in between. Germline lookup yields CDR1 MNHNS and CDR2 SASEGT. The CDR3 consists of 12 residues. The CDR3 nucleotides are TGTGCCAGCAGCCAGAGGGTGGAGACCCAGTACTTC. Translated, it gives CASSQRVETQYF.

This clonotype was detected a few times. The J gene is TRBJ1-6, the V gene TRBV28; D not resolved. Per germline, CDR1 MDHEN and CDR2 SYDVKM. Trimming shortened V by 3 bases and J by 5 bases, and 8 bases separated the two germline ends. The CDR3 has 14 residues. The CDR3 region is CASSFGGNNSPLHF. The DNA of the CDR3 is TGTGCCAGCAGTTTTGGCGGGAATAATTCACCCCTCCACTTT.

V is TRBV15 and J is TRBJ1-4, with 9 nucleotides matching TRBD1. Germline assignment: CDR1 LNHNV and CDR2 YYDKDF (reference sequence). Losses at the gene ends were 5 bases for V and 8 bases for J; bases not matched to a gene: 9. The length of the CDR3 is 15 residues. The CDR3: CATSRDRDRDEKLFF. The CDR3 nucleotides read TGTGCCACCAGCCGGGACCGGGACAGGGACGAAAAACTGTTTTTT.

This clonotype was found many times. The CDR3 region is CSVRDSTYNEQFF. CDR3 DNA sequence: TGCAGCGTGAGGGACAGTACCTACAATGAGCAGTTCTTC. The genes are TRBV29-1 and TRBJ2-1, with 7 positions matching TRBD1. Trimming took 6 bases from V and 2 from J; bases not matched to a gene: 4. This CDR3 is built from 13 residues. In germline, CDR1 is SQVTM, CDR2 ANQGSEA.

V is TRBV20-1 and J is TRBJ2-1; 10 bases match TRBD1. V dropped 3 bases and J dropped 6; count of bases not matched to a gene: 14. Germline CDR1 reads DFQATT; CDR2 reads SNEGSKA (reference sequence). CDR3 length: 17 residues. The CDR3 here is CSASVLLGQGFSNEQFF. The DNA for the CDR3 is TGCAGTGCTAGTGTACTCCTGGGACAGGGGTTCAGCAATGAGCAGTTCTTC.

This rearrangement joins TRBV28 to TRBJ2-1; D perhaps matches TRBD2 (6 bases). This CDR3 comprises 12 residues. Germline V lookup: CDR1 MDHEN, CDR2 SYDVKM. The V and J ends lost 6 bases and 10 bases respectively, with 13 bases between them. CDR3 coding DNA: TGTGCCAGCAGGTTAGCGGAAAACGAGCAGTTCTTC. Its translation is CASRLAENEQFF.

This chain links TRBV20-1 with TRBJ1-5; D is ambiguous. Germline CDR1 reads DFQATT; CDR2 reads SNEGSKA (reference sequence). The CDR3 spans 13 residues. Trimming cost V 0 bases and J 6 bases, with 9 bases left between them. CDR3 nucleotide sequence: TGCAGTGCTAGAGACCCGCAGGTTCAGCCCCAGCATTTT. Its protein product is CSARDPQVQPQHF.

J is TRBJ2-2 and V is TRBV20-1; 7 bases align to TRBD1. Germline-derived CDR1 and CDR2 are DFQATT and SNEGSKA (reference sequence). Germline trimming cut 6 bases from V and 2 bases from J; bases unmatched to any gene: 6. The CDR3 runs 14 residues. The DNA for the CDR3 is TGCAGTGCGAAGGGACAGATAAACACCGGGGAGCTGTTTTTT. Translation: CSAKGQINTGELFF.

The chain is built from TRBV4-1 and TRBJ2-7; 7 positions match TRBD1. The CDR3 runs 15 residues. V trimming: 0 bases; J trimming: 2 bases; junction bases outside the gene matches: 4. Germline V gene lookup returns CDR1 MGHRA and CDR2 YSYEKL. CDR3 in amino acids: CASSQDPGQPYEQYF. The CDR3 DNA follows: TGCGCCAGCAGCCAAGACCCGGGACAGCCCTACGAGCAGTACTTC.

The chain combines TRBV7-3 with TRBJ2-2, with D possibly TRBD2 on 6 matching bases. The CDR3 covers 15 residues. Trimming left V 2 bases short and J 3 bases short, with 10 bases between. Germline V CDR1 and CDR2: SGHTA, FQGTGA. The CDR3 nucleotides read TGTGCCAGCAGCTTAGCGGGAAAGGACACCGGGGAGCTGTTTTTT. Residues: CASSLAGKDTGELFF.

This clonotype was picked up one time. A read error may account for a junction end that differs from germline. The chain employs TRBV12-3 or TRBV12-4 and TRBJ2-5; tentative D call: TRBD1 (6 bases). This CDR3 has 15 residues. For the CDR3, the DNA is TGTGCCAGCAGCCCTAATACAGGGTCCCAAGAGGCCCAGTACTTC. Its translation is CASSPNTGSQEAQYF.